This T cell receptor beta chain was sequenced in a study of shared clonotypes between healthy human individuals. Study conclusions and caveats: Rarefaction indicated that sorted-subset sequencing remained incomplete although depth was large. The genetic and exposure-history diversity represented was limited by few donors.

About this clone itself: Its matching antigen is unknown.

Some clones are missing from TCRdb's copy, which holds only in-frame ones; the method was immunoSEQ multiplex PCR. The repertoire holds approximately 1,500,000 clones, with approximately 96% as singletons. Deletions cut 4 bases from V and 0 bases from J, with 16 bases between. The CDR3 has 16 residues. Looked up from germline, CDR1 is SGDLS and CDR2 is YYNGEE. The chain recombines TRBV9 with TRBJ1-1, with D tentatively TRBD1 (6 bases). Specimen: naive CD4+ T cells sorted from blood. The sample's subset: CD45RA+ positively selected. This sequence was found in a man younger than 45 in good health. The CDR3 here is CASSSLRGALNTEAFF. In nucleotides, the CDR3 is TGTGCCAGCAGCTCGCTAAGGGGGGCGTTGAACACTGAAGCTTTCTTT.